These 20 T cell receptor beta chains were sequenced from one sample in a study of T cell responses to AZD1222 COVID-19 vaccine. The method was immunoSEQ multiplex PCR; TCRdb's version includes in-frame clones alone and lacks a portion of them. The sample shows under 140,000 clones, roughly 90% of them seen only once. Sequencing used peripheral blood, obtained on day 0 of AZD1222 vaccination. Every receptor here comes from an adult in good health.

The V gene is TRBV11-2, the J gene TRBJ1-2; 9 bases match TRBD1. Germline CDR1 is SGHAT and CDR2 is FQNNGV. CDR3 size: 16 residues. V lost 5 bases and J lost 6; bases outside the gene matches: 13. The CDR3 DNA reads TGTGCCAGCAGCACCCGAATTGGACAGGGGATAGATGGCTACACCTTC. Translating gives CASSTRIGQGIDGYTF.

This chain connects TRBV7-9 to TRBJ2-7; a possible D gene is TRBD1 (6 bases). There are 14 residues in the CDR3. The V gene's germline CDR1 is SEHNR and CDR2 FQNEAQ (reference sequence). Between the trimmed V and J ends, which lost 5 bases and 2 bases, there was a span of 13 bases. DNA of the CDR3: TGTGCCAGCAGCAGGTCGGACAGACCCTACGAGCAGTACTTC. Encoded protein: CASSRSDRPYEQYF.

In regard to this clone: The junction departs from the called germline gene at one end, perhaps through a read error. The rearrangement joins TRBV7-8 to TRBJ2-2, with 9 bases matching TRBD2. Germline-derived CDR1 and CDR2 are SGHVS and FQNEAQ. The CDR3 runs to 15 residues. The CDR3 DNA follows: TGTGCCAGCAGCCTAGCGGGGTCTGTCACCGGGGAGCTGTTTTTT. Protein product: CASSLAGSVTGELFF.

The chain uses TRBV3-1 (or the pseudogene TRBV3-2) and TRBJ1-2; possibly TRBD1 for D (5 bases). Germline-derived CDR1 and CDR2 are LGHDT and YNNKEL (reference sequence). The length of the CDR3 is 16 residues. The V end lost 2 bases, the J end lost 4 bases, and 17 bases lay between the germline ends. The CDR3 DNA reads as TGTGCCAGCAGCCAAAGGTCCCCGGGACGGATCTATGGCTACACCTTC. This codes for CASSQRSPGRIYGYTF.

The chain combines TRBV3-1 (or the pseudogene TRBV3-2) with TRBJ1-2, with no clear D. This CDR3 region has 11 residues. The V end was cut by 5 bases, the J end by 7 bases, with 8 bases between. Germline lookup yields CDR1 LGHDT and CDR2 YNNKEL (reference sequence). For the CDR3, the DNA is TGTGCCAGCAGCTACGGACGTGGCTACACCTTC. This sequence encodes CASSYGRGYTF.

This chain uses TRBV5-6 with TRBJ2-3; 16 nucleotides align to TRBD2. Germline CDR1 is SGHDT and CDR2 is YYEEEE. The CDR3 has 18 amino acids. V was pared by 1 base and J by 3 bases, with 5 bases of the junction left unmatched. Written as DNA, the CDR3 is TGTGCCAGCAGCTTGCGTGGGACTAGCGGGGGGGCTACAGATACGCAGTATTTT. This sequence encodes CASSLRGTSGGATDTQYF.

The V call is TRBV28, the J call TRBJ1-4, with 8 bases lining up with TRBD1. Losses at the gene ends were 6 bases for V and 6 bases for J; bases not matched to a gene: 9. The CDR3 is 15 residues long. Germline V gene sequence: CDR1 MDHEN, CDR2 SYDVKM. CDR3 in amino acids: CASSRLLTGDEKLFF. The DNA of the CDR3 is TGTGCCAGCAGCCGTCTCCTGACAGGGGATGAAAAACTGTTTTTT.

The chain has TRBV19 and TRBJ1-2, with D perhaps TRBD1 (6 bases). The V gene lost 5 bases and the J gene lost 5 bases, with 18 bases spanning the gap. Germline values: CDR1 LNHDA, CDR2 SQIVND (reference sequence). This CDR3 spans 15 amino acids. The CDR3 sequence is CASSPRDQGRYGYTF. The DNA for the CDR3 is TGTGCCAGTAGTCCCCGTGACCAGGGGCGGTATGGCTACACCTTC. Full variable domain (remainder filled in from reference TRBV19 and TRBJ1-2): DGGITQSPKYLFRKEGQNVTLSCEQNLNHDAMYWYRQDPGQGLRLIYYSQIVNDFQKGDIAEGYSVSREKKESFPLTVTSAQKNPTAFYLCASSPRDQGRYGYTFGSGTRLTVV.

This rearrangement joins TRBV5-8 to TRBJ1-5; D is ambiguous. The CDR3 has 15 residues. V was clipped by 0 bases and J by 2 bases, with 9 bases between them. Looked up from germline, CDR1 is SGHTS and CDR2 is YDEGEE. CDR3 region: CASSLAGSGNQPQHF. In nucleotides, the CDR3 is TGTGCCAGCAGCTTGGCGGGAAGCGGCAATCAGCCCCAGCATTTT.

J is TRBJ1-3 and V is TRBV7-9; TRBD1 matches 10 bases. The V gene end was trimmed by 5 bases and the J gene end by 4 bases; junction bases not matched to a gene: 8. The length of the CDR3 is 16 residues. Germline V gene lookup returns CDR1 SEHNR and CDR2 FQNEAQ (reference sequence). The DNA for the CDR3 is TGTGCCAGCAGCACCAGACAGGGGGCAAAAGGAAACACCATATATTTT. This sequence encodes CASSTRQGAKGNTIYF. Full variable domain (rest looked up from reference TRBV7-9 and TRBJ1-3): DTGVSQNPRHKITKRGQNVTFRCDPISEHNRLYWYRQTLGQGPEFLTYFQNEAQLEKSRLLSDRFSAERPKGSFSTLEIQRTEQGDSAMYLCASSTRQGAKGNTIYFGEGSWLTVV.

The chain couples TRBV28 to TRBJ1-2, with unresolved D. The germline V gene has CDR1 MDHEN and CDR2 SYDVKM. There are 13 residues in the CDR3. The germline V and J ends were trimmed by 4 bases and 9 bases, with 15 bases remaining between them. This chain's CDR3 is CASSSDPPVSYTF. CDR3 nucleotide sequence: TGTGCCAGCAGTTCGGATCCGCCAGTTAGCTACACCTTC.

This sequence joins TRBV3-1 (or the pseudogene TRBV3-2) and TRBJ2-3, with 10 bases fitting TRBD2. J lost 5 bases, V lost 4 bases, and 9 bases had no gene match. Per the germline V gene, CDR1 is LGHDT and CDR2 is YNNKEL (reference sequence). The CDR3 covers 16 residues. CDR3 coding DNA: TGTGCCAGCAGCCGACAACCGGGACTAGCGTTAGATACGCAGTATTTT. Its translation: CASSRQPGLALDTQYF.

In DNA, the CDR3 is TGTGCCAGCAGCCAGGGCGGGTACTCCTACGAGCAGTACTTC. It specifies CASSQGGYSYEQYF. The chain uses TRBV3-1 (or the pseudogene TRBV3-2) and TRBJ2-7, with D perhaps TRBD2 (5 bases). The CDR3 spans 14 residues. Germline assignment: CDR1 LGHDT and CDR2 YNNKEL (reference sequence). Trimming took 3 bases from V and 0 from J, leaving 9 bases between them.

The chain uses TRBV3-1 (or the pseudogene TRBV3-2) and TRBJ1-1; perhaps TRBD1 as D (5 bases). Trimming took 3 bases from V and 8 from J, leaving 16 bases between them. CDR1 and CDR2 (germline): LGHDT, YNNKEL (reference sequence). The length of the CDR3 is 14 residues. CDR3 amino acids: CASSQDLQDEEAFF. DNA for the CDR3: TGTGCCAGCAGCCAGGATTTACAGGACGAGGAAGCTTTCTTT.

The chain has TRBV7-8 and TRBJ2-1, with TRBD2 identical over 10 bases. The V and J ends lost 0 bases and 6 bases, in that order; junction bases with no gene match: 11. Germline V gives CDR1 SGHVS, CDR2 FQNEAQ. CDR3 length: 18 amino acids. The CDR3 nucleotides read TGTGCCAGCAGCTTAGCGGTTTTGAGCGGGGGGGCTGGCAATGAGCAGTTCTTC. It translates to CASSLAVLSGGAGNEQFF.

The CDR3 DNA is TGCGCCAGCAAGTCGACAGGGGGAATGTTTGGCTACACCTTC. Translated: CASKSTGGMFGYTF. This chain uses TRBV10-2 with TRBJ1-2, with TRBD1 matching over 9 bases. J was trimmed by 7 bases and V by 7 bases; bases with no gene match: 10. CDR1 is WSHSY and CDR2 is SAAADI in the germline V gene. CDR3 length: 14 amino acids.

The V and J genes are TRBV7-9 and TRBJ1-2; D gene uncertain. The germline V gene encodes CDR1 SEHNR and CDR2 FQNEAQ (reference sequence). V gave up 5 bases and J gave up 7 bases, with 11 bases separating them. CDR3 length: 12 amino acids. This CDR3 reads CASSQPLSGYTF. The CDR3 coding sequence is TGTGCCAGCAGCCAGCCTCTATCTGGCTACACCTTC.

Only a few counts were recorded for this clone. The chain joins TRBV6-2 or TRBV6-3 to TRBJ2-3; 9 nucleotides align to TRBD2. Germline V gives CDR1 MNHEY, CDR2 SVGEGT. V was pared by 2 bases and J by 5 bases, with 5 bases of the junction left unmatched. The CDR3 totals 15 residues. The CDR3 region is CASSYGGGALDTQYF. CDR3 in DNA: TGTGCCAGCAGTTACGGCGGGGGGGCTTTAGATACGCAGTATTTT.

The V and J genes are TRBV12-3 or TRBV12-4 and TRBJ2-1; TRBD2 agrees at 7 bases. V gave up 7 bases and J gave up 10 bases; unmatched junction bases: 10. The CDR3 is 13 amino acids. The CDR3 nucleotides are TGTGCCAGCACCTGGGGGGGTGCGAGCGAGCAGTTCTTC. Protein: CASTWGGASEQFF.

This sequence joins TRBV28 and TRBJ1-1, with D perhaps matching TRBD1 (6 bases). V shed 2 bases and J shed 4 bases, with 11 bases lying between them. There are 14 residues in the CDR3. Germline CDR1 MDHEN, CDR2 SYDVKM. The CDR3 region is CASSLTGLGTEAFF. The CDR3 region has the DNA TGTGCCAGCAGTTTAACAGGGCTGGGCACTGAAGCTTTCTTT.